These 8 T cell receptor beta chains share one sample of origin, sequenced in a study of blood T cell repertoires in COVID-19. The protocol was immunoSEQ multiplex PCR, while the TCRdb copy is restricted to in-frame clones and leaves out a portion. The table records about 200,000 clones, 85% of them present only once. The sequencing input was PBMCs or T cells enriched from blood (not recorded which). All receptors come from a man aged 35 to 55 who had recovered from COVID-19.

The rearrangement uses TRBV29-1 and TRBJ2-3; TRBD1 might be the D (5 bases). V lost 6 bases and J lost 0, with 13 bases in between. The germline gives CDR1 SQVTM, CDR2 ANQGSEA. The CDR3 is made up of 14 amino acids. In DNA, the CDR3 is TGCAGCGTACCCGACAGTTCTAGCACAGATACGCAGTATTTT. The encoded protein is CSVPDSSSTDTQYF.

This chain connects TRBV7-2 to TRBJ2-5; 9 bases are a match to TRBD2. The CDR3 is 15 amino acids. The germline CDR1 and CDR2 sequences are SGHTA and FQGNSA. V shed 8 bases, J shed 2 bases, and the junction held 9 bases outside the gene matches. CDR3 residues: CASGQAAGGQETQYF. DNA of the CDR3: TGTGCCAGCGGCCAGGCAGCGGGAGGACAAGAGACCCAGTACTTC.

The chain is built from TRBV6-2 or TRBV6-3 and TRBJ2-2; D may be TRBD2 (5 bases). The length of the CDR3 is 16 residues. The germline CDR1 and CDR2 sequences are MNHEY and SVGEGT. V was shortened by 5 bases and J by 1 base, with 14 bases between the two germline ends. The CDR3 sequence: CASSPYDYRNTGELFF. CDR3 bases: TGTGCCAGCAGTCCCTATGACTACCGGAACACCGGGGAGCTGTTTTTT.

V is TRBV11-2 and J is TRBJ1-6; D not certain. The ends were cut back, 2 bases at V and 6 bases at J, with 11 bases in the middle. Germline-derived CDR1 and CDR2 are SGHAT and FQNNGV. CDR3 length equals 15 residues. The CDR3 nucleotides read TGTGCCAGCAGCTTAAATGCCGTTAGTAATTCACCCCTCCACTTT. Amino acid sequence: CASSLNAVSNSPLHF.

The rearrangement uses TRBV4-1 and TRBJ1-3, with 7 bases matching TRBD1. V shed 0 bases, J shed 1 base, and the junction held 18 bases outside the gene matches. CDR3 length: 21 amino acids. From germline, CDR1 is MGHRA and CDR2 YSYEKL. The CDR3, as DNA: TGCGCCAGCAGCCAAGATCGGGCTAATAGACAGGGAAGATCGTCTGGAAACACCATATATTTT. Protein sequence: CASSQDRANRQGRSSGNTIYF.

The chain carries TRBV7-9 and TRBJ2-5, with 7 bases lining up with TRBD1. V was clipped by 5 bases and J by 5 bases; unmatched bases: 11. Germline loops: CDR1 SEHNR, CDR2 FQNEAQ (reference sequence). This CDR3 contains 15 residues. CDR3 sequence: CASSARKGAHETQYF. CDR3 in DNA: TGTGCCAGCAGCGCCCGGAAGGGGGCGCACGAGACCCAGTACTTC.

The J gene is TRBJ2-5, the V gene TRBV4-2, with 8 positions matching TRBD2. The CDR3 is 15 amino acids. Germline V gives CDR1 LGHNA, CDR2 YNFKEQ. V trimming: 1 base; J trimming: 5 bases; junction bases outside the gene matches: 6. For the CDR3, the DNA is TGTGCCAGCAGCCAAGGAGCGGGAGCGGACGAGACCCAGTACTTC. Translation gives CASSQGAGADETQYF.

The CDR3 DNA reads TGTGCCAGCAGCTTATACACAGGGAGGGACATTCAGTACTTC. Amino acids: CASSLYTGRDIQYF. This sequence joins TRBV11-2 and TRBJ2-4; D may be TRBD2 (7 bases). Trimming removed 2 bases from V and 8 bases from J, with 13 bases in between. Per germline, CDR1 SGHAT and CDR2 FQNNGV. The CDR3 consists of 14 residues. The full variable domain, its missing parts supplied by reference TRBV11-2 and TRBJ2-4, is EAGVAQSPRYKIIEKRQSVAFWCNPISGHATLYWYQQILGQGPKLLIQFQNNGVVDDSQLPKDRFSAERLKGVDSTLKIQPAKLEDSAVYLCASSLYTGRDIQYFGAGTRLSVL.